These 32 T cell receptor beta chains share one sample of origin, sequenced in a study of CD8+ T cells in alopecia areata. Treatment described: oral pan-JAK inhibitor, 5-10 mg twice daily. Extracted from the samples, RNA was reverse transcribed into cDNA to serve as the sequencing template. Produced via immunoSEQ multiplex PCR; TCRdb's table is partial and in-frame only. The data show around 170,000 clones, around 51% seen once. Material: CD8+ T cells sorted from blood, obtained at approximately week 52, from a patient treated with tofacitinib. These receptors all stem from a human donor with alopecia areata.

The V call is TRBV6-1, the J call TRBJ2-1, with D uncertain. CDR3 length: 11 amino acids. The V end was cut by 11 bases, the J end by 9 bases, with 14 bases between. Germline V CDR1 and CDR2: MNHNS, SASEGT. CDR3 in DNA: TGTGCCGTGCAGTATCAGGCTGAGCAGTTCTTC. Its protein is CAVQYQAEQFF.

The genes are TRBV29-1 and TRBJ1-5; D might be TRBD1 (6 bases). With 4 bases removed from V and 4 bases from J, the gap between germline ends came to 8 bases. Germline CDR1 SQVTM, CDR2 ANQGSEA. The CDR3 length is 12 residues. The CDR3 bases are TGCAGCGTTGCAACAGGGAATCAGCCCCAGCATTTT. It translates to CSVATGNQPQHF.

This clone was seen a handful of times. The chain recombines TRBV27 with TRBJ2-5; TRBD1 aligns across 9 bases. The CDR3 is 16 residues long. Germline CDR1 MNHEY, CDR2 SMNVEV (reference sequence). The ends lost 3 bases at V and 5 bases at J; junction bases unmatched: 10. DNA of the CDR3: TGTGCCAGCAGTTTGTTTAGGGGACAGGGTCCGGAGACCCAGTACTTC. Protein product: CASSLFRGQGPETQYF.

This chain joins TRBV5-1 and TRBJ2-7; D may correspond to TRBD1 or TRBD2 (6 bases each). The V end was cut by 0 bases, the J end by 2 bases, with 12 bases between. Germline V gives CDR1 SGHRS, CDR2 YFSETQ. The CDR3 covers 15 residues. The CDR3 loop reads CASSLVQGGPYEQYF. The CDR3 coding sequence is TGCGCCAGCAGCTTGGTACAGGGAGGCCCCTACGAGCAGTACTTC.

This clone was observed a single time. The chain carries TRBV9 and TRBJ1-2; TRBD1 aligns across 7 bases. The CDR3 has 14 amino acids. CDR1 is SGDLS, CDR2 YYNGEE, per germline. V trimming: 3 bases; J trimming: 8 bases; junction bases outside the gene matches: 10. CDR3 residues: CASSDGTAREGYTF. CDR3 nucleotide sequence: TGTGCCAGCAGCGACGGGACAGCAAGGGAAGGCTACACCTTC.

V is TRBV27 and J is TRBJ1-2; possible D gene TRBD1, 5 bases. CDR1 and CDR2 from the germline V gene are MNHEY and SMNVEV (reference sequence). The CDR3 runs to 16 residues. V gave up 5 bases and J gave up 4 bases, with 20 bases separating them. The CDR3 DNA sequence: TGTGCCAGCAGTGGTACGTGGTCGGGGCTTGGCTATGGCTACACCTTC. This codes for CASSGTWSGLGYGYTF.

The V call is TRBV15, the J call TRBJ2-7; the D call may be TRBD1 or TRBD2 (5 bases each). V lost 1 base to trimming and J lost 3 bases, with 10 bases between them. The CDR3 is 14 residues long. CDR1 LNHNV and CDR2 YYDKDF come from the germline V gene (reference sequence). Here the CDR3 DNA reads TGTGCCACCAGCAGAGGAGGGGAGAACTACGAGCAGTACTTC. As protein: CATSRGGENYEQYF.

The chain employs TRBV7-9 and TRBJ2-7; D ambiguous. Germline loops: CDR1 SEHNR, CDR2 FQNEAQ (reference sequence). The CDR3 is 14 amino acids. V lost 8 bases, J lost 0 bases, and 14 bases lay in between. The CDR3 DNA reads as TGTGCCAGCCAACCGGTAACAACCTCCTACGAGCAGTACTTC. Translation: CASQPVTTSYEQYF.

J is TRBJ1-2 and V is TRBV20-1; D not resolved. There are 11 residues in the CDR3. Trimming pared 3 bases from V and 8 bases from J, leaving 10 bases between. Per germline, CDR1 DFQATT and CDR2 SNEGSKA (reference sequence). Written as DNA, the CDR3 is TGCAGTGCTAGGTGGGGTTTCGGCTACACCTTC. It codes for CSARWGFGYTF.

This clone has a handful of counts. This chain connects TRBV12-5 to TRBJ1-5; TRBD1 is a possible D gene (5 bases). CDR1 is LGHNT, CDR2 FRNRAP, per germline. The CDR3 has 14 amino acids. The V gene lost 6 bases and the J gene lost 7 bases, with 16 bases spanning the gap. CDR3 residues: CASGRIGAGQPQHF. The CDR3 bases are TGTGCTAGTGGACGTATCGGGGCTGGGCAGCCCCAGCATTTT.

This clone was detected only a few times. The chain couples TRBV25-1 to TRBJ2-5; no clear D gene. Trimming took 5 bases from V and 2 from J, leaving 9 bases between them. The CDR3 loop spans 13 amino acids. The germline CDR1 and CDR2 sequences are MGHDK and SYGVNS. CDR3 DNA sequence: TGTGCCAGCAGTTACACCGATCAAGAGACCCAGTACTTC. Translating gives CASSYTDQETQYF. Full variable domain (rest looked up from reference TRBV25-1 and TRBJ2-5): EADIYQTPRYLVIGTGKKITLECSQTMGHDKMYWYQQDPGMELHLIHYSYGVNSTEKGDLSSESTVSRIRTEHFPLTLESARPSHTSQYLCASSYTDQETQYFGPGTRLLVL.

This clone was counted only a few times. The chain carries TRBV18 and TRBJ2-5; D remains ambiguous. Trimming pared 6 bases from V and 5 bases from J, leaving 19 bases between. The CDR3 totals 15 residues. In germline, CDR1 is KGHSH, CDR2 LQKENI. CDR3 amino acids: CASSPDKEPGETQYF. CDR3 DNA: TGTGCCAGCTCTCCCGACAAAGAGCCTGGGGAGACCCAGTACTTC.

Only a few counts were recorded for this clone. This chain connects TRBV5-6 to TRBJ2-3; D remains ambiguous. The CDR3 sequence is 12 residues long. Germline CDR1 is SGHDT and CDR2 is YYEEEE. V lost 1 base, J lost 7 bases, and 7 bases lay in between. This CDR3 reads CASSLSENTQYF. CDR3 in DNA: TGTGCCAGCAGCTTGTCTGAGAATACGCAGTATTTT.

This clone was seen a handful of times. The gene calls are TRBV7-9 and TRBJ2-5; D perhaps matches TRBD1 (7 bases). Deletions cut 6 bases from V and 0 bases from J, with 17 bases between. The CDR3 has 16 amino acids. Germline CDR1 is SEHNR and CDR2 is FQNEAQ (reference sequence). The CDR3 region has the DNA TGTGCCAGCAGTCAAGGACAGGAGGGGTACCAAGAGACCCAGTACTTC. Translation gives CASSQGQEGYQETQYF. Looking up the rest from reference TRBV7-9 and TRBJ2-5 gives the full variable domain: DTGVSQNPRHKITKRGQNVTFRCDPISEHNRLYWYRQTLGQGPEFLTYFQNEAQLEKSRLLSDRFSAERPKGSFSTLEIQRTEQGDSAMYLCASSQGQEGYQETQYFGPGTRLLVL.

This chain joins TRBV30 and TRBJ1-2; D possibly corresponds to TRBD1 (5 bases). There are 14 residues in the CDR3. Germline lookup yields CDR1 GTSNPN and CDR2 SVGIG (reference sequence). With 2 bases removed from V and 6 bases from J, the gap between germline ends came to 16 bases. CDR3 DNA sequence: TGTGCCTGGAGTCGGGACGGAAGGGAGGATGGCTACACCTTC. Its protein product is CAWSRDGREDGYTF.

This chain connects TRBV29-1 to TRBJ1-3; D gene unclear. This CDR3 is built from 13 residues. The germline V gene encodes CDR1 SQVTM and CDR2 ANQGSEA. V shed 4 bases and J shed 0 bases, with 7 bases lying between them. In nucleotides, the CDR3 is TGCAGCGTTGGCTTCACCTCTGGAAACACCATATATTTT. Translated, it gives CSVGFTSGNTIYF.

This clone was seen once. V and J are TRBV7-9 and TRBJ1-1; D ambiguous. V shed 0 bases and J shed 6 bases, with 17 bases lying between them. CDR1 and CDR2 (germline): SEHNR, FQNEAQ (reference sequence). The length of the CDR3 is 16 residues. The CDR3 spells CASSLAGRVLTPEAFF. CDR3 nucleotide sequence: TGTGCCAGCAGCTTAGCAGGGAGGGTCCTCACACCTGAAGCTTTCTTT.

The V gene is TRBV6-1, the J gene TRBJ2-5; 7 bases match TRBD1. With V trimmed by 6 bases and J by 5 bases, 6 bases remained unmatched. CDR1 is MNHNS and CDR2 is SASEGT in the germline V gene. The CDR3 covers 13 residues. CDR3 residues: CASRLDRRETQYF. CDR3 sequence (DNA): TGTGCCAGCAGATTGGACAGGCGGGAGACCCAGTACTTC.

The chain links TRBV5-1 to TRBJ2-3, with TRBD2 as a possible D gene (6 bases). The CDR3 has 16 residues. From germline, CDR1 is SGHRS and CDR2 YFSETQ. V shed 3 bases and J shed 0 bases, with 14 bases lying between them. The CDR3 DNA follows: TGCGCCAGCAGCTCGGAGGGCTTTTTGAGCACAGATACGCAGTATTTT. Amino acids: CASSSEGFLSTDTQYF.

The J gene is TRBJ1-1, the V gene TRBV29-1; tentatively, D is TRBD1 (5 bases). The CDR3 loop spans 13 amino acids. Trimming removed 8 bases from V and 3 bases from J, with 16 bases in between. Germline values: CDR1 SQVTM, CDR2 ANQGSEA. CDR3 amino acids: CSLARGRHTEAFF. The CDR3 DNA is TGCAGCCTCGCGAGGGGCAGGCACACTGAAGCTTTCTTT.

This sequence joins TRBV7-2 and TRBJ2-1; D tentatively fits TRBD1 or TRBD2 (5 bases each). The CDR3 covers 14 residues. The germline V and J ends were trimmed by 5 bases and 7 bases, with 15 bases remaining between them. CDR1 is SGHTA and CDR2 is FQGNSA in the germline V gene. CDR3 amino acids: CASSPPGRRNEQFF. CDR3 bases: TGTGCCAGCAGCCCCCCGGGGCGTCGGAATGAGCAGTTCTTC.

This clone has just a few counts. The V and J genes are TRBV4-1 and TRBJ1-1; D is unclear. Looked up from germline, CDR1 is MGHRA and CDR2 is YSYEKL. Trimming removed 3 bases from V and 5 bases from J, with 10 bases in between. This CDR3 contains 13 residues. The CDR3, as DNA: TGCGCCAGCAGCCACCCTTTGACTACTGAAGCTTTCTTT. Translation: CASSHPLTTEAFF.

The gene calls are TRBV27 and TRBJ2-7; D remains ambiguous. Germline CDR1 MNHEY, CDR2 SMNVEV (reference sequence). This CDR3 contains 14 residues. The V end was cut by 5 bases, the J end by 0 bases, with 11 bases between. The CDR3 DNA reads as TGTGCCAGCAGTCCTTTAGGGCCCTCCTACGAGCAGTACTTC. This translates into CASSPLGPSYEQYF.

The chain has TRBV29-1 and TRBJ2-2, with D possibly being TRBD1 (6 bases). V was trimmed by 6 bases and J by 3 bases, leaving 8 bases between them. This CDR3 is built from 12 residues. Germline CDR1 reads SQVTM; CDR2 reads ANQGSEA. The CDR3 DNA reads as TGCAGCGTGCACAGGGACACCGGGGAGCTGTTTTTT. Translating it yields CSVHRDTGELFF.

In DNA, the CDR3 is TGCGCCAGCAGCCAAGTAGCAAAAGGCCTCGGCGTCGAGCAGTACTTC. As protein: CASSQVAKGLGVEQYF. V is TRBV4-3 and J is TRBJ2-7, with no clear D. Per the germline V gene, CDR1 is LGHNA and CDR2 is YSLEER. The CDR3 totals 16 residues. The ends were cut back, 1 base at V and 6 bases at J, with 19 bases in the middle.

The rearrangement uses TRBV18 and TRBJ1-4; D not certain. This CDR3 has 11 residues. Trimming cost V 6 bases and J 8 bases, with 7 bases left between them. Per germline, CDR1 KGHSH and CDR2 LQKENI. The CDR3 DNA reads TGTGCCAGCTCGCGAGGGGAAAAACTGTTTTTT. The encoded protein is CASSRGEKLFF.

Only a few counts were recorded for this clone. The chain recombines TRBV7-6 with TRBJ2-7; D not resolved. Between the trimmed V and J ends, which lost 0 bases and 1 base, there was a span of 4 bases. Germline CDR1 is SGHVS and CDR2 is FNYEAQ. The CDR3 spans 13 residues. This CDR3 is CASSLAASYEQYF. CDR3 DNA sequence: TGTGCCAGCAGCTTAGCGGCATCCTACGAGCAGTACTTC.

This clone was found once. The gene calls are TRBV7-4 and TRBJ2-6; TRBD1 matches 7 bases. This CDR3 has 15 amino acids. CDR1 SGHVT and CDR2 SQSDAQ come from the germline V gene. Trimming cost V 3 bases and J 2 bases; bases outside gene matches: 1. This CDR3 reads CASSFTGAGANVLTF. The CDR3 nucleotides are TGTGCCAGCAGCTTTACAGGGGCTGGGGCCAACGTCCTGACTTTC.

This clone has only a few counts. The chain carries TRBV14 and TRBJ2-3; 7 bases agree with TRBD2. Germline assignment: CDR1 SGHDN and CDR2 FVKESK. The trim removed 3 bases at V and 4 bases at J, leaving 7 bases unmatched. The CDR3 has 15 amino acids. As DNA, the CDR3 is TGTGCCAGCAGCCATGAAGAGGGGAGGGCAGATACGCAGTATTTT. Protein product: CASSHEEGRADTQYF.

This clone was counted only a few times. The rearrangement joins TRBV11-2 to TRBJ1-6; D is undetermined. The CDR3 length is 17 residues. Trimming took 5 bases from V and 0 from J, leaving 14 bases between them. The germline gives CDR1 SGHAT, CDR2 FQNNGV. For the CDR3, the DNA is TGTGCCAGCAGCGCACTTCGAGGGAGCTCCTATAATTCACCCCTCCACTTT. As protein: CASSALRGSSYNSPLHF.

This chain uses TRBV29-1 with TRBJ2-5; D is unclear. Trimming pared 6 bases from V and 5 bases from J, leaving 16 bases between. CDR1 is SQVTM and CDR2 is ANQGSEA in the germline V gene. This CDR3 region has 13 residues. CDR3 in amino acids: CSVLDGQEETQYF. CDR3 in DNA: TGCAGCGTCCTGGACGGCCAGGAGGAGACCCAGTACTTC. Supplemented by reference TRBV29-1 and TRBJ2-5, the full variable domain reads SAVISQKPSRDICQRGTSLTIQCQVDSQVTMMFWYRQQPGQSLTLIATANQGSEATYESGFVIDKFPISRPNLTFSTLTVSNMSPEDSSIYLCSVLDGQEETQYFGPGTRLLVL.

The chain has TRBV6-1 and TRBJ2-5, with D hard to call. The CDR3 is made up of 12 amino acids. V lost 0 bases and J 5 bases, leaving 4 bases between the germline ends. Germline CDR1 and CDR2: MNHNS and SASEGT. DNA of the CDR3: TGTGCCAGCAGTGAAGCTCCGGAGACCCAGTACTTC. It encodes CASSEAPETQYF.